A selection of T cell receptor beta chains follows, all from one sample in a study of T-cell reconstitution after alpha-beta-depleted transplantation in children. TCRdb reprocessed the PCR reads via MiXCR and lists one record per CDR3 protein. Of some 350,000 distinct CDR3 sequences in the sample, around 15% are singletons; the top ten hold about 41%. The material sequenced was PBMCs, mostly from graft donor cells, taken 360 days after TCRalphabeta/CD19-depleted stem cell transplant. These receptors all come from a male patient between 2 and 10 years old who had a stem cell transplant for acute lymphoblastic leukemia, so the T cells may come from the graft donor. Both conserved end residues are part of each CDR3. D genes are given only for firm matches. Clone size, where shown, is once, few, many, or a class for clones that have expanded.

j_gene: TRBJ2-1
d_gene: TRBD2
len: 15
v_gene: TRBV30
abundance: .
CDR3nt: TGTGCCTGGAGCCCGGGACTAGCGGTGAACAATGAGCAGTTCTTC
CDR3aa: CAWSPGLAVNNEQFF

j_gene: TRBJ2-1
d_gene: .
len: 18
v_gene: TRBV21-1
abundance: few
CDR3nt: TGTGCCAGCAGCAACTCCGCAGCTTGGCCAGGGAGGAGGAATGAGCAGTTCTTC
CDR3aa: CASSNSAAWPGRRNEQFF

j_gene: TRBJ2-3
d_gene: TRBD2
len: 17
v_gene: TRBV9
abundance: many
CDR3nt: TGTGCCAGCAGCAGACTAGCGGGAAGAGGGGTCACAGATACGCAGTATTTT
CDR3aa: CASSRLAGRGVTDTQYF

j_gene: TRBJ2-2
d_gene: .
len: 14
v_gene: TRBV7-2
abundance: few
CDR3nt: TGTGCCAGCAGCTCCCGAGCAGCGGCCGGGGAGCTGTTTTTT
CDR3aa: CASSSRAAAGELFF

j_gene: TRBJ2-7
d_gene: TRBD1
len: 14
v_gene: TRBV7-2
abundance: .
CDR3nt: TGTGCCAGCAGCGCCCGACAGGGCCCCTACGAGCAGTACTTC
CDR3aa: CASSARQGPYEQYF

j_gene: TRBJ2-7
d_gene: .
len: 15
v_gene: TRBV4-2
abundance: many
CDR3nt: TGTGCCAGCAGCCAAGACCATGAGGGGGTCTACGAGCAGTACTTC
CDR3aa: CASSQDHEGVYEQYF

j_gene: TRBJ2-2
d_gene: .
len: 13
v_gene: TRBV7-9
abundance: .
CDR3nt: TGTGCCAGCCACAGGAGGAACACCGGGGAGCTGTTTTTT
CDR3aa: CASHRRNTGELFF

j_gene: TRBJ1-1
d_gene: TRBD1
len: 15
v_gene: TRBV7-3
abundance: .
CDR3nt: TGTGCCAGCAGCCCCATGGGACAGGGTAACACTGAAGCTTTCTTT
CDR3aa: CASSPMGQGNTEAFF

j_gene: TRBJ2-7
d_gene: .
len: 17
v_gene: TRBV28
abundance: few
CDR3nt: TGTGCCAGCAGTGCTTCAGGGGTTAGGTCCCTCTACTACGAGCAGTACTTC
CDR3aa: CASSASGVRSLYYEQYF

j_gene: TRBJ2-7
d_gene: TRBD2
len: 16
v_gene: TRBV7-9
abundance: .
CDR3nt: TGTGCCAGCAGCTTAGCCTTAGCGGGAGGCGCCTACGAGCAGTACTTC
CDR3aa: CASSLALAGGAYEQYF

j_gene: TRBJ1-2
d_gene: .
len: 13
v_gene: TRBV5-1
abundance: few
CDR3nt: TGCGCCAGCAGCTTGGTCCCCCACTATGGCTACACCTTC
CDR3aa: CASSLVPHYGYTF

j_gene: TRBJ2-7
d_gene: .
len: 19
v_gene: TRBV28
abundance: many
CDR3nt: TGTGCCAGCAGTTTATTTTTTCTCAAGGGGTGGGGATCAACCTACGAGCAGTACTTC
CDR3aa: CASSLFFLKGWGSTYEQYF

j_gene: TRBJ2-1
d_gene: .
len: 13
v_gene: TRBV5-1
abundance: many
CDR3nt: TGCGCCAGCAGCTTGTGGCACGGCGATGAGCAGTTCTTC
CDR3aa: CASSLWHGDEQFF

j_gene: TRBJ1-5
d_gene: .
len: 13
v_gene: TRBV12-3/TRBV12-4
abundance: few
CDR3nt: TGTGCCAGCACCCGCAATAGCAATCAGCCCCAGCATTTT
CDR3aa: CASTRNSNQPQHF

j_gene: TRBJ1-1
d_gene: .
len: 14
v_gene: TRBV6-5
abundance: few
CDR3nt: TGTGCCAGCAGTTACACGGCCCGAAGCACTGAAGCTTTCTTT
CDR3aa: CASSYTARSTEAFF

j_gene: TRBJ2-7
d_gene: .
len: 13
v_gene: TRBV7-8
abundance: .
CDR3nt: TGTGCCAGCAGCCCAATTAGCGACTACGAGCAGTACTTC
CDR3aa: CASSPISDYEQYF

j_gene: TRBJ2-7
d_gene: TRBD2
len: 15
v_gene: TRBV28
abundance: few
CDR3nt: TGTGCCAGCAGTGACTTAGCGGGAGTCCTAGGCGAGCAGTACTTC
CDR3aa: CASSDLAGVLGEQYF

j_gene: TRBJ2-2
d_gene: .
len: 16
v_gene: TRBV4-3
abundance: .
CDR3nt: TGCGCCAGCAGCCATGGGGGGAGGTTGAACACCGGGGAGCTGTTTTTT
CDR3aa: CASSHGGRLNTGELFF

j_gene: TRBJ1-6
d_gene: .
len: 13
v_gene: TRBV27
abundance: .
CDR3nt: TGTGCCAGCAGTTTATCAGGGAATTCACCCCTCCACTTT
CDR3aa: CASSLSGNSPLHF

j_gene: TRBJ2-1
d_gene: TRBD2
len: 16
v_gene: TRBV12-3/TRBV12-4
abundance: few
CDR3nt: TGTGCCAGCAGCTCCCCTTGGGCGGGAGGAGACAATGAGCAGTTCTTC
CDR3aa: CASSSPWAGGDNEQFF

j_gene: TRBJ1-1
d_gene: TRBD1
len: 14
v_gene: TRBV10-3
abundance: few
CDR3nt: TGTGCCATCAGTGAGGGACAGGTGAACACTGAAGCTTTCTTT
CDR3aa: CAISEGQVNTEAFF

j_gene: TRBJ2-3
d_gene: TRBD1
len: 16
v_gene: TRBV5-1
abundance: .
CDR3nt: TGCGCCAGCAGCTTCGGACAGGGGGCAAGCACAGATACGCAGTATTTT
CDR3aa: CASSFGQGASTDTQYF

j_gene: TRBJ2-1
d_gene: TRBD2
len: 15
v_gene: TRBV3-1
abundance: .
CDR3nt: TGTGCCAGCAGTCCCTGGACTAGCGATTACAATGAGCAGTTCTTC
CDR3aa: CASSPWTSDYNEQFF

j_gene: TRBJ2-3
d_gene: .
len: 15
v_gene: TRBV25-1
abundance: .
CDR3nt: TGTGCCAGCTCGTCGACAGTACCTTTCACAGATACGCAGTATTTT
CDR3aa: CASSSTVPFTDTQYF

j_gene: TRBJ1-3
d_gene: TRBD1
len: 18
v_gene: TRBV2
abundance: .
CDR3nt: TGTGCCAGCAGTGAAGCCCGGCGACAGGGGGCGGATGGAAACACCATATATTTT
CDR3aa: CASSEARRQGADGNTIYF

j_gene: TRBJ1-4
d_gene: .
len: 15
v_gene: TRBV4-2
abundance: .
CDR3nt: TGTGCCAGCAGCCAAGATTCGGATTTTAATGAAAAACTGTTTTTT
CDR3aa: CASSQDSDFNEKLFF

j_gene: TRBJ2-3
d_gene: TRBD1
len: 13
v_gene: TRBV7-9
abundance: .
CDR3nt: TGTGCCAGCAGCTACACCAGGGGGGATACGCAGTATTTT
CDR3aa: CASSYTRGDTQYF

j_gene: TRBJ1-2
d_gene: .
len: 11
v_gene: TRBV29-1
abundance: .
CDR3nt: TGCAGCGTTGCGCAGCCCTATGGCTACACCTTC
CDR3aa: CSVAQPYGYTF

j_gene: TRBJ2-1
d_gene: TRBD2
len: 17
v_gene: TRBV28
abundance: .
CDR3nt: TGTGCCAGCAGTTTACTTCCCGGACTAGCGGGAGGCAATGAGCAGTTCTTC
CDR3aa: CASSLLPGLAGGNEQFF

j_gene: TRBJ2-5
d_gene: .
len: 14
v_gene: TRBV20-1
abundance: many
CDR3nt: TGCAGTGCTAGTTCCCACGACTATCAAGAGACCCAGTACTTC
CDR3aa: CSASSHDYQETQYF

j_gene: TRBJ1-5
d_gene: .
len: 16
v_gene: TRBV6-1
abundance: .
CDR3nt: TGTGCCAGCACCCTAATCCTCAGGGGAGGAGGTCAGCCCCAGCATTTT
CDR3aa: CASTLILRGGGQPQHF

j_gene: TRBJ2-1
d_gene: .
len: 16
v_gene: TRBV10-3
abundance: few
CDR3nt: TGTGCCATCCGGGGCTTAGCGGACCAGCCCAACAATGAGCAGTTCTTC
CDR3aa: CAIRGLADQPNNEQFF

j_gene: TRBJ2-2
d_gene: TRBD2
len: 15
v_gene: TRBV24-1
abundance: few
CDR3nt: TGTGCCACCAGTCCAGCGGGAGAGGGCACCGGGGAGCTGTTTTTT
CDR3aa: CATSPAGEGTGELFF

j_gene: TRBJ2-3
d_gene: .
len: 15
v_gene: TRBV12-3/TRBV12-4
abundance: many
CDR3nt: TGTGCCAGCAGTTTAGCGGGAGGTGTCGCAGATACGCAGTATTTT
CDR3aa: CASSLAGGVADTQYF

j_gene: TRBJ1-4
d_gene: .
len: 15
v_gene: TRBV12-3/TRBV12-4
abundance: .
CDR3nt: TGTGCCAGCAGTTTAGCGGGCATAGGGTCTGAAAAACTGTTTTTT
CDR3aa: CASSLAGIGSEKLFF

j_gene: TRBJ1-1
d_gene: .
len: 14
v_gene: TRBV4-3
abundance: .
CDR3nt: TGCGCCAGCAGCCAAGAATTCGGGGGCACTGAAGCTTTCTTT
CDR3aa: CASSQEFGGTEAFF

j_gene: TRBJ2-3
d_gene: .
len: 15
v_gene: TRBV24-1
abundance: many
CDR3nt: TGTGCCACCAGCCGTCGGAGGGCAGGCACAGATACGCAGTATTTT
CDR3aa: CATSRRRAGTDTQYF

j_gene: TRBJ1-4
d_gene: .
len: 14
v_gene: TRBV29-1
abundance: few
CDR3nt: TGCAGCGTCGCTTCTGAGAATACTAATGAAAAACTGTTTTTT
CDR3aa: CSVASENTNEKLFF

j_gene: TRBJ2-3
d_gene: TRBD2
len: 15
v_gene: TRBV4-1
abundance: .
CDR3nt: TGCGCCAGCAGCCCCTGGAGCGGGAGAACAGATACGCAGTATTTT
CDR3aa: CASSPWSGRTDTQYF

j_gene: TRBJ2-1
d_gene: .
len: 16
v_gene: TRBV20-1
abundance: few
CDR3nt: TGCAGTGCTAGAGGCCCGACAGCTCTTAACTACAATGAGCAGTTCTTC
CDR3aa: CSARGPTALNYNEQFF

j_gene: TRBJ2-1
d_gene: TRBD2
len: 16
v_gene: TRBV7-8
abundance: .
CDR3nt: TGTGCCAGCAGCTTATATTCGGGGGGATCCTACAATGAGCAGTTCTTC
CDR3aa: CASSLYSGGSYNEQFF

j_gene: TRBJ2-2
d_gene: .
len: 14
v_gene: TRBV2
abundance: few
CDR3nt: TGTGCCAGCAGTGAGATGGCGTTCACCGGGGAGCTGTTTTTT
CDR3aa: CASSEMAFTGELFF

j_gene: TRBJ1-4
d_gene: .
len: 14
v_gene: TRBV5-1
abundance: .
CDR3nt: TGCGCCAGCAGCCAAACAGGGTTCGGTGAAAAACTGTTTTTT
CDR3aa: CASSQTGFGEKLFF

j_gene: TRBJ2-1
d_gene: TRBD2
len: 17
v_gene: TRBV6-2/TRBV6-3
abundance: many
CDR3nt: TGTGCCAGCAGTTACGGTTTAGCGGGAGGGCATTACAATGAGCAGTTCTTC
CDR3aa: CASSYGLAGGHYNEQFF

j_gene: TRBJ2-1
d_gene: .
len: 15
v_gene: TRBV5-6
abundance: .
CDR3nt: TGTGCCAGCAGCCCCAGGTTGCATTCCTACAATGAGCAGTTCTTC
CDR3aa: CASSPRLHSYNEQFF

j_gene: TRBJ2-7
d_gene: .
len: 11
v_gene: TRBV6-2/TRBV6-3
abundance: many
CDR3nt: TGTGCCAGCAGGCAGCTTTACGAGCAGTACTTC
CDR3aa: CASRQLYEQYF